This T cell receptor (beta chain) was identified in a study of cytomegalovirus exposure and HLA in healthy donors. Libraries were prepared by immunoSEQ multiplex PCR; TCRdb keeps only in-frame clonotypes and omits some of them. This sample has about 120,000 clones, with over 75% found just once. The CDR3 spans 17 residues. Germline values: CDR1 LGHNA, CDR2 YSLEER. V shed 4 bases, J shed 2 bases, and the junction held 10 bases outside the gene matches. The table lists this clone with a few counts. This chain connects TRBV4-3 to TRBJ2-3; 9 nucleotides match TRBD2. The clonotype originates from a woman in her twenties or thirties in good health and CMV-seropositive. The sample taken for sequencing was PBMCs. CDR3 amino acids: CASSLGSGRSSTDTQYF. CDR3 bases: TGCGCCAGCAGCCTGGGTAGCGGGAGATCCTCCACAGATACGCAGTATTTT.